This T cell receptor (beta chain) was observed in a study of blood T cell repertoires in COVID-19. Study at large: The United States, Italy and Spain were the sources of the acute and convalescent COVID-19 samples.

As processed by the authors: The authors estimated nucleated cell counts from reference gene primer amplification. Assay used: immunoSEQ multiplex PCR; TCRdb lists only in-frame clones, some missing. The V and J calls and clone size were taken over from that table, and D and trimming were inferred from the DNA. Found here are roughly 220,000 clones, about 91% of them singletons; the top ten hold about 14%. Clinical history as reported by participants underpinned cohort assignment. Looked up from germline, CDR1 is LNHNV and CDR2 is YYDKDF (reference sequence). This CDR3 comprises 15 residues. V dropped 0 bases and J dropped 3 bases, with 8 bases sitting between them.

The sample comprised PBMCs or T cells enriched from blood (not recorded which). The J gene is TRBJ1-4, the V gene TRBV15; D may be TRBD1 (6 bases). The clonotype was recovered from a woman between 50 and 59 years old with acute COVID-19. CDR3 protein: CATSREGAANEKLFF. The CDR3 nucleotides read TGTGCCACCAGCAGAGAGGGGGCTGCTAATGAAAAACTGTTTTTT.